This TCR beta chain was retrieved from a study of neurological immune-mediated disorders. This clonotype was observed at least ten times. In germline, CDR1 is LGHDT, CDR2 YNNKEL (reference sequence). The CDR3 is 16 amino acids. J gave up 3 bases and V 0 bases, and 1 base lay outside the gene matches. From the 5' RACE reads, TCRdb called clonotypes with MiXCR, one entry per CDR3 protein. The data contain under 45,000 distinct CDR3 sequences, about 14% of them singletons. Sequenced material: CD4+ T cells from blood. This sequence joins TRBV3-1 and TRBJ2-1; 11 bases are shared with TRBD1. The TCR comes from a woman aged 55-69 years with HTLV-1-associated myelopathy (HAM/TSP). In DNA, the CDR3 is TGTGCCAGCAGCCAAGAGGGACAGGGGGGCTACAATGAGCAGTTCTTC. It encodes CASSQEGQGGYNEQFF.